These T cell receptor beta chains were read from a single sample in a study of shared clonotypes between healthy human individuals. The protocol was immunoSEQ multiplex PCR, while the TCRdb copy is restricted to in-frame clones and leaves out a portion. The table lists 980,000 or so clones, 70% to 85% of them singletons. Sequenced sample: memory CD4+ T cells sorted from blood. Receptor source: a man aged 18 to 29 in good health. CDR3s include the opening cysteine and the closing phenylalanine or tryptophan. D genes are given only for firm matches. Rows give clone size only sometimes, using once, few, many, or a class for an expanded clone.

clone size: NA
CDR3 length: 15
D gene: TRBD2
J gene: TRBJ2-1
V gene: TRBV25-1
CDR3 protein: CASSETSGVRNEQFF
CDR3 DNA: TGTGCCAGCAGTGAGACTAGCGGGGTTAGGAATGAGCAGTTCTTC

clone size: NA
CDR3 length: 17
D gene: NA
J gene: TRBJ2-3
V gene: TRBV7-2
CDR3 protein: CASSLVQILVTTDTQYF
CDR3 DNA: TGTGCCAGCAGCTTAGTACAGATTCTGGTTACCACAGATACGCAGTATTTT

clone size: NA
CDR3 length: 11
D gene: NA
J gene: TRBJ2-7
V gene: TRBV28
CDR3 protein: CASSRSGEQYF
CDR3 DNA: TGTGCCAGCTCCCGCTCTGGCGAGCAGTACTTC

clone size: NA
CDR3 length: 16
D gene: NA
J gene: TRBJ2-3
V gene: TRBV11-2
CDR3 protein: CASSEAEIWSTDTQYF
CDR3 DNA: TGTGCCAGCAGCGAAGCGGAGATTTGGAGCACAGATACGCAGTATTTT

clone size: NA
CDR3 length: 15
D gene: TRBD1
J gene: TRBJ2-1
V gene: TRBV7-2
CDR3 protein: CASSLAGQGLAEQFF
CDR3 DNA: TGTGCCAGCAGCTTAGCTGGACAGGGCTTGGCTGAGCAGTTCTTC

clone size: NA
CDR3 length: 16
D gene: NA
J gene: TRBJ2-4
V gene: TRBV2
CDR3 protein: CASKPQGGLAKNIQYF
CDR3 DNA: TGTGCCAGCAAACCACAGGGAGGGTTGGCCAAAAACATTCAGTACTTC

clone size: NA
CDR3 length: 14
D gene: NA
J gene: TRBJ2-2
V gene: TRBV10-3
CDR3 protein: CAITNIWGTGELFF
CDR3 DNA: TGTGCCATCACCAACATTTGGGGCACCGGGGAGCTGTTTTTT

clone size: NA
CDR3 length: 14
D gene: NA
J gene: TRBJ1-4
V gene: TRBV2
CDR3 protein: CASSEEGREGKLFF
CDR3 DNA: TGTGCCAGCAGTGAAGAAGGCAGGGAGGGAAAACTGTTTTTT

clone size: NA
CDR3 length: 14
D gene: TRBD2
J gene: TRBJ2-5
V gene: TRBV30
CDR3 protein: CAWTSGLAGETQYF
CDR3 DNA: TGTGCCTGGACCTCGGGACTAGCAGGAGAGACCCAGTACTTC

clone size: NA
CDR3 length: 14
D gene: NA
J gene: TRBJ1-1
V gene: TRBV5-1
CDR3 protein: CASSFTGSDTEAFF
CDR3 DNA: TGCGCCAGCAGCTTTACAGGCTCAGACACTGAAGCTTTCTTT

clone size: NA
CDR3 length: 16
D gene: NA
J gene: TRBJ2-2
V gene: TRBV5-1
CDR3 protein: CASRSLAFANTGELFF
CDR3 DNA: TGCGCCAGCCGCAGTCTGGCGTTCGCGAACACCGGGGAGCTGTTTTTT

clone size: NA
CDR3 length: 17
D gene: TRBD2
J gene: TRBJ2-3
V gene: TRBV7-2
CDR3 protein: CASSRQLAGGAQDTQYF
CDR3 DNA: TGTGCCAGCAGCCGCCAACTAGCGGGGGGCGCTCAAGATACGCAGTATTTT

clone size: few
CDR3 length: 14
D gene: NA
J gene: TRBJ2-3
V gene: TRBV5-1
CDR3 protein: CASSQKTDTDTQYF
CDR3 DNA: TGCGCCAGCAGTCAGAAGACAGATACAGATACGCAGTATTTT

clone size: NA
CDR3 length: 15
D gene: NA
J gene: TRBJ1-1
V gene: TRBV6-1
CDR3 protein: CASRAHEAPITEAFF
CDR3 DNA: TGTGCCAGCAGGGCGCACGAGGCCCCTATCACTGAAGCTTTCTTT

clone size: NA
CDR3 length: 13
D gene: NA
J gene: TRBJ1-1
V gene: TRBV30
CDR3 protein: CAWSRTLNTEAFF
CDR3 DNA: TGTGCCTGGAGTCGGACCTTGAACACTGAAGCTTTCTTT

clone size: NA
CDR3 length: 18
D gene: TRBD1
J gene: TRBJ2-5
V gene: TRBV10-3
CDR3 protein: CAISESNRGRTLQETQYF
CDR3 DNA: TGTGCCATCAGTGAGTCGAACAGGGGGCGAACCCTTCAAGAGACCCAGTACTTC

clone size: NA
CDR3 length: 16
D gene: NA
J gene: TRBJ2-3
V gene: TRBV10-3
CDR3 protein: CAISESVEPSTDTQYF
CDR3 DNA: TGTGCCATCAGTGAGTCGGTCGAACCGAGCACAGATACGCAGTATTTT

clone size: NA
CDR3 length: 15
D gene: TRBD1
J gene: TRBJ1-5
V gene: TRBV7-2
CDR3 protein: CASLWGRGLIQPQHF
CDR3 DNA: TGTGCCAGCCTTTGGGGCAGGGGGCTAATTCAGCCCCAGCATTTT

clone size: once
CDR3 length: 16
D gene: TRBD1
J gene: TRBJ2-1
V gene: TRBV30
CDR3 protein: CASTSDRTGAYNEQFF
CDR3 DNA: TGTGCCTCCACGTCGGATCGGACAGGGGCCTACAATGAGCAGTTCTTC

clone size: NA
CDR3 length: 13
D gene: TRBD1
J gene: TRBJ1-4
V gene: TRBV29-1
CDR3 protein: CSVEVGTEGKLFF
CDR3 DNA: TGCAGCGTTGAAGTGGGGACAGAGGGAAAACTGTTTTTT

clone size: NA
CDR3 length: 12
D gene: NA
J gene: TRBJ2-5
V gene: TRBV5-4
CDR3 protein: CASSPNQETQYF
CDR3 DNA: TGTGCCAGCAGTCCCAATCAAGAGACCCAGTACTTC

clone size: NA
CDR3 length: 15
D gene: NA
J gene: TRBJ2-3
V gene: TRBV25-1
CDR3 protein: CASSEFTGSTDTQYF
CDR3 DNA: TGTGCCAGCAGTGAATTTACAGGGAGCACAGATACGCAGTATTTT

clone size: NA
CDR3 length: 15
D gene: NA
J gene: TRBJ1-5
V gene: TRBV4-1
CDR3 protein: CASSPDSGVGQPQHF
CDR3 DNA: TGCGCCAGCAGCCCCGACTCAGGGGTAGGGCAGCCCCAGCATTTT

clone size: once
CDR3 length: 15
D gene: TRBD1
J gene: TRBJ2-7
V gene: TRBV9
CDR3 protein: CASSVGTGDSYEQYF
CDR3 DNA: TGTGCCAGCAGCGTCGGGACAGGAGACTCCTACGAGCAGTACTTC

clone size: NA
CDR3 length: 13
D gene: NA
J gene: TRBJ1-2
V gene: TRBV29-1
CDR3 protein: CSVAGRTNYGYTF
CDR3 DNA: TGCAGCGTTGCCGGACGGACTAACTATGGCTACACCTTC

clone size: many
CDR3 length: 15
D gene: TRBD2
J gene: TRBJ2-1
V gene: TRBV4-2
CDR3 protein: CASSQAGGTYNEQFF
CDR3 DNA: TGTGCCAGCAGCCAAGCGGGGGGGACTTACAATGAGCAGTTCTTC